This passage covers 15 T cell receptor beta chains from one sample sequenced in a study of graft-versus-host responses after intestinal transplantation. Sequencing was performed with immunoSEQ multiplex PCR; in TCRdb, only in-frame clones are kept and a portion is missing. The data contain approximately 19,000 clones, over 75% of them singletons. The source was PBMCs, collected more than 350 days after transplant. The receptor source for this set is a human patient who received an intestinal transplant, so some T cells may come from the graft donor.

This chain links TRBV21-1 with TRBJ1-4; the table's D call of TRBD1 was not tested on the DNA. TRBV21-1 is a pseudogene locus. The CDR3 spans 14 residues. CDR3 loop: CASKDRGRREKLFF. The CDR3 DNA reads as TGTGCCAGCAAAGACAGGGGAAGGCGTGAAAAACTGTTTTTT.

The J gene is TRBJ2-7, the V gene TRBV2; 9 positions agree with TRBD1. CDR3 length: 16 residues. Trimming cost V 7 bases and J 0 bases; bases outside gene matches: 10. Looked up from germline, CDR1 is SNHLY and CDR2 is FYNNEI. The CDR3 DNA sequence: TGTGCCAGCACTCTCTTCCGGGACAGGGTCTCCTACGAGCAGTACTTC. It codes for CASTLFRDRVSYEQYF.

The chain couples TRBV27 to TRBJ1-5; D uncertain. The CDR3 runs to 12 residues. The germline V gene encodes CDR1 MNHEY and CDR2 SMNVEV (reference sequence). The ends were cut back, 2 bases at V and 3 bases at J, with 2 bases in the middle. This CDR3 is CASSLHNQPQHF. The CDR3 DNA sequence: TGTGCCAGCAGTTTACACAATCAGCCCCAGCATTTT.

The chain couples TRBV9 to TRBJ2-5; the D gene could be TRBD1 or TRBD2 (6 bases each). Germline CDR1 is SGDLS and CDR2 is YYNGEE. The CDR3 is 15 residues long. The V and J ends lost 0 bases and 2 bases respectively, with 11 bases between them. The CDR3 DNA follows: TGTGCCAGCAGCGTAGATGGGGGGCGGCAAGAGACCCAGTACTTC. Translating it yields CASSVDGGRQETQYF.

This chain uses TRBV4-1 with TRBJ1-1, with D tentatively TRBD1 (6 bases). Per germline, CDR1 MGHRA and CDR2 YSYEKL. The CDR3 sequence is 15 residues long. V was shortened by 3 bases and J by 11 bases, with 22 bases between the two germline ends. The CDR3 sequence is CASSHADAGQTDAFF. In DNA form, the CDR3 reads TGCGCCAGCAGCCACGCTGATGCCGGACAGACCGATGCTTTCTTT.

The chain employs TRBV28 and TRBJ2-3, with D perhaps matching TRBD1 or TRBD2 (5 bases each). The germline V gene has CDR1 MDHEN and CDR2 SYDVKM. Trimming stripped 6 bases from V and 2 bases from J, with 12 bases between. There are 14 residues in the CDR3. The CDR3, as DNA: TGTGCCAGCAGATTCGGGACCGCCACAGATACGCAGTATTTT. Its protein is CASRFGTATDTQYF.

This CDR3 is CASSYAGYSYNEQFF. CDR3 nucleotide sequence: TGTGCCAGCAGTTACGCGGGATATTCCTACAATGAGCAGTTCTTC. This rearrangement joins TRBV6-5 to TRBJ2-1; a weak D match, TRBD2 (6 bases). The germline gives CDR1 MNHEY, CDR2 SVGAGI. V was cut by 2 bases and J by 1 base, with 9 bases left in between. The CDR3 length is 15 residues.

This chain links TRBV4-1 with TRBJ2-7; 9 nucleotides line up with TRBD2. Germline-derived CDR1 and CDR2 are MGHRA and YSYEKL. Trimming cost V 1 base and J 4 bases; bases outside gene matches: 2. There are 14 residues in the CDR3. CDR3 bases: TGCGCCAGCAGCCAAGTAGCGGGGGATTACGAGCAGTACTTC. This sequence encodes CASSQVAGDYEQYF.

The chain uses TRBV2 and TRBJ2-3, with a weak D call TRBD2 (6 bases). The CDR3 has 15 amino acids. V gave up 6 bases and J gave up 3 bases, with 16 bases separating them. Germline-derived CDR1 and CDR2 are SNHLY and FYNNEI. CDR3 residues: CASRRGWEATDTQYF. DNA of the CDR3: TGTGCCAGCAGGAGGGGCTGGGAGGCGACAGATACGCAGTATTTT.

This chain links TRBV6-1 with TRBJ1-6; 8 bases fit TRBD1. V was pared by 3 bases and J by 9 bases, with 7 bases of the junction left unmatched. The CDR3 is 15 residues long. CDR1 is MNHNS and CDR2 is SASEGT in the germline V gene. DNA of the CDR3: TGTGCCAGCAGTGATTTGTCAGGGGGCGCTTCACCCCTCCACTTT. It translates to CASSDLSGGASPLHF.

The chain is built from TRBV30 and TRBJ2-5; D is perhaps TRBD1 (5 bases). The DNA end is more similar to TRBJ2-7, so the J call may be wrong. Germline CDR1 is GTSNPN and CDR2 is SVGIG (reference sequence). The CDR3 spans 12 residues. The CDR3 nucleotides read TGTGCCTGGAGGGGGCGCTCCTACGAGCAGTACTTC. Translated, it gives CAWRGRSYEQYF.

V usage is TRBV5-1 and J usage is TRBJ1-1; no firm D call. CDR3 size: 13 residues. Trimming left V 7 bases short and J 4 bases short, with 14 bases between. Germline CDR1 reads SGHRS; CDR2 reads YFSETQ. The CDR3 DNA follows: TGCGCCAGCTTAGACCAACTGGGCACTGAAGCTTTCTTT. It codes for CASLDQLGTEAFF.

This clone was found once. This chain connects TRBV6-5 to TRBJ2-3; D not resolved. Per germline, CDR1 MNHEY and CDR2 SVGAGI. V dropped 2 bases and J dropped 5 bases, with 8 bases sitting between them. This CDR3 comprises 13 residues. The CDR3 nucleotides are TGTGCCAGCAGTTACCGACCCGGAGATACGCAGTATTTT. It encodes CASSYRPGDTQYF.

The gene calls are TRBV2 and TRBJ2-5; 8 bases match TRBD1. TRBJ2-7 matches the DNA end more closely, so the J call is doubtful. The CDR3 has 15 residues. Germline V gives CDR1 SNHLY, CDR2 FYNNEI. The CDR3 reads CASSTRTGRGNEQYF. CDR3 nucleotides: TGTGCCAGCAGTACCCGGACAGGGAGAGGCAACGAGCAGTACTTC.

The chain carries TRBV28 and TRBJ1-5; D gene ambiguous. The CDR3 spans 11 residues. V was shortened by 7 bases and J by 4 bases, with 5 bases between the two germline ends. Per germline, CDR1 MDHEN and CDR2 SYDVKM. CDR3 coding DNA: TGTGCCAGCACCACTAATCAGCCCCAGCATTTT. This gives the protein CASTTNQPQHF.